This T cell receptor (beta chain) was sequenced for a study of T cell repertoires in cytomegalovirus infection. Study details: From public TCR beta signatures came an indication of both CMV infection and matching HLA type.

Turning to this clonotype: The antigen remains unidentified.

This CDR3 has 15 amino acids. CDR1 LGHNA and CDR2 YSLEER come from the germline V gene. Trimming cost V 0 bases and J 0 bases, with 8 bases left between them. Via MiXCR, TCRdb re-called the reads, giving one row per CDR3 protein. There are more than 250,000 distinct CDR3 sequences in the sample; just under 25% occur only once, and less than 15% lies in the top ten. The chain carries TRBV4-3 and TRBJ1-1; weak D call: TRBD1 (5 bases). Here the sequenced sample was cultured PBMCs, taken from culture after CMV antigen stimulation. This clonotype was obtained from a human donor in good health (CMV status not recorded). Some clones in this sample may be carry-over from other donors' samples. CDR3 residues: CASSQDRGLNTEAFF. CDR3 DNA: TGCGCCAGCAGCCAAGATAGGGGCTTGAACACTGAAGCTTTCTTT.